In this sample, the clone carrying this T cell receptor (beta chain) turned up a few times. With a J-beta primer mix and a sample-barcoded 5' primer, a second PCR ran 7 to 11 cycles. From the 5' RACE reads, TCRdb called clonotypes with MiXCR, one entry per CDR3 protein. The table lists roughly 1.5 million distinct CDR3 sequences, 35% to 45% of them singletons. Per the germline V gene, CDR1 is MDHEN and CDR2 is SYDVKM. V was pared by 1 base and J by 4 bases, with 9 bases of the junction left unmatched. This CDR3 has 16 residues. This entry is derived from a study of blood T cells in healthy people across ages.

The sequence derives from a woman aged 18-29 years in good health. Material for sequencing was blood. This chain uses TRBV28 with TRBJ2-7; TRBD1 aligns across 8 bases. The CDR3 protein is CASSLYRTGSYYEQYF. Here the CDR3 DNA reads TGTGCCAGCAGTTTATACAGGACAGGGTCTTATTACGAGCAGTACTTC.